Listed below are T cell receptor beta chains from one sample, sequenced in a study of post-analysis software for immune sequencing data. TCRdb recomputed calls from the PCR reads with MiXCR, one row per CDR3 protein. The table includes about 760,000 distinct CDR3 sequences, 30% detected once. Sequenced sample: blood. The receptors here all came from a girl between 10 and 17 years old with multiple sclerosis. The CDR3 runs from the conserved cysteine through the conserved F or W. D genes are given only for firm matches. The size field is filled for only some rows; it gives once, few, many or a size class.

v_gene: TRBV14; abundance: -; j_gene: TRBJ2-2; d_gene: -; CDR3aa: CASSLLTGTPGEDTGELFF; CDR3nt: TGTGCCAGCAGCCTACTTACCGGGACACCCGGCGAGGACACCGGGGAGCTGTTTTTT
v_gene: TRBV4-2; abundance: -; j_gene: TRBJ1-4; d_gene: -; CDR3aa: CASNQDFGEKLFF; CDR3nt: TGTGCCAGCAACCAAGATTTTGGGGAAAAACTGTTTTTT
v_gene: TRBV5-5; abundance: -; j_gene: TRBJ2-2; d_gene: -; CDR3aa: CASSLVVQNTGELFF; CDR3nt: TGTGCCAGCAGCTTGGTCGTCCAGAACACCGGGGAGCTGTTTTTT
v_gene: TRBV3-1; abundance: -; j_gene: TRBJ1-2; d_gene: TRBD1; CDR3aa: CASSQDVDRAYGYTF; CDR3nt: TGTGCCAGCAGCCAAGATGTCGACAGGGCCTATGGCTACACCTTC
v_gene: TRBV27; abundance: -; j_gene: TRBJ2-1; d_gene: -; CDR3aa: CVSSLAIYNEQFF; CDR3nt: TGTGTCAGCAGTTTAGCGATCTACAATGAGCAGTTCTTC
v_gene: TRBV4-1; abundance: -; j_gene: TRBJ1-6; d_gene: TRBD1; CDR3aa: CASSQRGQGAVGSPLHF; CDR3nt: TGCGCCAGCAGCCAACGCGGACAGGGGGCGGTTGGTTCACCCCTCCACTTT
v_gene: TRBV10-3; abundance: few; j_gene: TRBJ2-5; d_gene: -; CDR3aa: CATSRPTKETQYF; CDR3nt: TGTGCCACAAGCCGACCGACGAAAGAGACCCAGTACTTC
v_gene: TRBV27; abundance: few; j_gene: TRBJ2-7; d_gene: TRBD1; CDR3aa: CASSPTGGFYEQYF; CDR3nt: TGTGCCAGCAGTCCGACAGGGGGTTTCTACGAGCAGTACTTC
v_gene: TRBV18; abundance: few; j_gene: TRBJ2-7; d_gene: -; CDR3aa: CASSPRSGEGSYEQYF; CDR3nt: TGTGCCAGCTCACCACGGTCAGGGGAAGGCTCCTACGAGCAGTACTTC
v_gene: TRBV20-1; abundance: -; j_gene: TRBJ2-4; d_gene: TRBD1; CDR3aa: CSASLRQGAGAKNIQYF; CDR3nt: TGCAGTGCTAGCCTCAGACAGGGGGCTGGGGCCAAAAACATTCAGTACTTC
v_gene: TRBV5-1; abundance: -; j_gene: TRBJ1-1; d_gene: -; CDR3aa: CASSLAGSRTEAFF; CDR3nt: TGCGCCAGCAGCTTGGCCGGGAGTCGGACTGAAGCTTTCTTT
v_gene: TRBV2; abundance: -; j_gene: TRBJ2-1; d_gene: -; CDR3aa: CASSEEGGHNEQFF; CDR3nt: TGTGCCAGCAGTGAAGAGGGCGGACACAATGAGCAGTTCTTC
v_gene: TRBV12-3/TRBV12-4; abundance: few; j_gene: TRBJ1-1; d_gene: TRBD1; CDR3aa: CASSLGTVERTEAFF; CDR3nt: TGTGCCAGCAGTTTGGGGACAGTTGAAAGGACTGAAGCTTTCTTT
v_gene: TRBV20-1; abundance: -; j_gene: TRBJ2-1; d_gene: -; CDR3aa: CSAGGLYNEQFF; CDR3nt: TGCAGTGCTGGGGGCCTCTACAATGAGCAGTTCTTC
v_gene: TRBV7-2; abundance: -; j_gene: TRBJ2-5; d_gene: TRBD2; CDR3aa: CASSLDGGRARETQYF; CDR3nt: TGTGCCAGCAGCTTAGATGGCGGGAGGGCCCGGGAGACCCAGTACTTC
v_gene: TRBV7-2; abundance: -; j_gene: TRBJ1-1; d_gene: -; CDR3aa: CASSPFITRDTEAFF; CDR3nt: TGTGCCAGCAGCCCTTTTATAACTAGGGACACTGAAGCTTTCTTT
v_gene: TRBV28; abundance: -; j_gene: TRBJ1-2; d_gene: -; CDR3aa: CASSTLTGNYGYTF; CDR3nt: TGTGCCAGCAGTACACTGACGGGAAACTATGGCTACACCTTC
v_gene: TRBV3-1; abundance: few; j_gene: TRBJ1-1; d_gene: TRBD1; CDR3aa: CASSRTTGGAENTEAFF; CDR3nt: TGTGCCAGCAGTCGTACTACAGGGGGCGCGGAGAACACTGAAGCTTTCTTT
v_gene: TRBV12-3/TRBV12-4; abundance: -; j_gene: TRBJ1-5; d_gene: -; CDR3aa: CASRVTTGLGNQPQHF; CDR3nt: TGTGCCAGCAGGGTTACCACGGGGTTAGGCAATCAGCCCCAGCATTTT
v_gene: TRBV5-1; abundance: -; j_gene: TRBJ2-1; d_gene: TRBD2; CDR3aa: CASSLFQREGPRSSYNEQFF; CDR3nt: TGCGCCAGCAGCTTGTTCCAGCGGGAGGGACCAAGGAGCTCCTACAATGAGCAGTTCTTC
v_gene: TRBV5-1; abundance: few; j_gene: TRBJ2-3; d_gene: TRBD2; CDR3aa: CASSFRTSGLRDTQYF; CDR3nt: TGCGCCAGCAGCTTTAGGACTAGCGGGTTAAGAGATACGCAGTATTTT
v_gene: TRBV28; abundance: -; j_gene: TRBJ2-3; d_gene: TRBD1; CDR3aa: CASSPQGPTDTQYF; CDR3nt: TGTGCCAGCAGCCCACAGGGGCCCACAGATACGCAGTATTTT
v_gene: TRBV4-3; abundance: -; j_gene: TRBJ2-1; d_gene: TRBD2; CDR3aa: CASSRDRTSWNEQFF; CDR3nt: TGCGCCAGCAGCCGGGATAGGACTAGCTGGAATGAGCAGTTCTTC
v_gene: TRBV29-1; abundance: few; j_gene: TRBJ1-1; d_gene: TRBD1; CDR3aa: CSVEGQGALGAFF; CDR3nt: TGCAGCGTTGAGGGACAGGGGGCGCTCGGAGCTTTCTTT
v_gene: TRBV29-1; abundance: -; j_gene: TRBJ2-3; d_gene: TRBD2; CDR3aa: CSQTGGVDTQYF; CDR3nt: TGCAGTCAAACGGGAGGGGTAGATACGCAGTATTTT
v_gene: TRBV28; abundance: -; j_gene: TRBJ2-7; d_gene: -; CDR3aa: CASSPPEGVRTEQYF; CDR3nt: TGTGCCAGCAGTCCTCCCGAAGGCGTGCGTACCGAGCAGTACTTC
v_gene: TRBV5-1; abundance: -; j_gene: TRBJ2-7; d_gene: TRBD1; CDR3aa: CASSLVRGTGDPYEQYF; CDR3nt: TGCGCCAGCAGCTTGGTACGGGGGACAGGGGATCCCTACGAGCAGTACTTC
v_gene: TRBV20-1; abundance: few; j_gene: TRBJ2-5; d_gene: TRBD2; CDR3aa: CSARVDGRWQETQYF; CDR3nt: TGCAGTGCTAGAGTGGACGGGAGGTGGCAAGAGACCCAGTACTTC
v_gene: TRBV3-1; abundance: -; j_gene: TRBJ2-3; d_gene: -; CDR3aa: CAGSQQGVDDTQYF; CDR3nt: TGTGCCGGCAGCCAACAAGGGGTTGACGATACGCAGTATTTT
v_gene: TRBV24-1; abundance: -; j_gene: TRBJ2-1; d_gene: TRBD1; CDR3aa: CAPSGDRENNEQFF; CDR3nt: TGTGCCCCGTCGGGGGACAGGGAGAACAATGAGCAGTTCTTC
v_gene: TRBV14; abundance: -; j_gene: TRBJ2-1; d_gene: -; CDR3aa: CAGSQDLGAPYNEQFF; CDR3nt: TGTGCCGGCAGCCAAGATTTAGGAGCCCCCTACAATGAGCAGTTCTTC
v_gene: TRBV5-1; abundance: -; j_gene: TRBJ1-1; d_gene: -; CDR3aa: CASSLWTALGTEAFF; CDR3nt: TGCGCCAGCAGCTTATGGACGGCCCTGGGGACTGAAGCTTTCTTT
v_gene: TRBV20-1; abundance: -; j_gene: TRBJ2-7; d_gene: -; CDR3aa: CSASVVGIGEQYF; CDR3nt: TGCAGTGCTAGTGTGGTAGGGATTGGGGAGCAGTACTTC
v_gene: TRBV27; abundance: -; j_gene: TRBJ2-7; d_gene: -; CDR3aa: CASSFPVRKTDYEQYF; CDR3nt: TGTGCCAGCAGTTTCCCCGTTCGTAAGACAGACTACGAGCAGTACTTC
v_gene: TRBV29-1; abundance: -; j_gene: TRBJ2-1; d_gene: TRBD2; CDR3aa: CSVEVVGGRGDEQFF; CDR3nt: TGCAGCGTTGAAGTAGTTGGCGGGAGGGGCGATGAGCAGTTCTTC
v_gene: TRBV10-3; abundance: few; j_gene: TRBJ2-7; d_gene: TRBD2; CDR3aa: CAISFGLAGTYEQYF; CDR3nt: TGTGCCATCAGTTTCGGGCTAGCGGGGACCTACGAGCAGTACTTC
v_gene: TRBV20-1; abundance: -; j_gene: TRBJ2-1; d_gene: TRBD1; CDR3aa: CSAPRDRGNEQFF; CDR3nt: TGCAGTGCTCCCCGGGACAGGGGGAATGAGCAGTTCTTC
v_gene: TRBV28; abundance: -; j_gene: TRBJ1-4; d_gene: TRBD1; CDR3aa: CASRLLSGTGASEKLFF; CDR3nt: TGTGCCAGCAGGCTACTTTCCGGGACAGGGGCCTCTGAAAAACTGTTTTTT